These 6 T cell receptor beta chains originate from one sample sequenced in a study of STAT5B mutations in CD4+ large granular lymphocyte leukemia. The method was immunoSEQ multiplex PCR; TCRdb's version includes in-frame clones alone and lacks a portion of them. Among about 28,000 clones, 65% to 80% were seen once, and the ten largest hold approximately 6.2%. Sequenced sample: CD4+ T cells from blood buffy coats. The receptors were gathered from a human donor in good health.

The V and J genes are TRBV6-1 and TRBJ1-6; D possibly corresponds to TRBD1 (5 bases). CDR1 and CDR2 (germline): MNHNS, SASEGT. V lost 8 bases and J 1 base, leaving 12 bases between the germline ends. CDR3 length equals 15 residues. The CDR3 region is CASRGGGSYNSPLHF. The DNA of the CDR3 is TGTGCCAGCCGCGGGGGGGGTTCCTATAATTCACCCCTCCACTTT.

This chain uses TRBV2 with TRBJ2-3; a weak D match, TRBD2 (6 bases). The CDR3 length is 14 residues. The germline CDR1 and CDR2 sequences are SNHLY and FYNNEI. The V end was cut by 3 bases, the J end by 2 bases, with 9 bases between. In nucleotides, the CDR3 is TGTGCCAGCAGTGAGCGGGGCCCCACAGATACGCAGTATTTT. It is translated as CASSERGPTDTQYF.

The chain links TRBV18 to TRBJ2-3; D call uncertain. The CDR3 sequence is 12 residues long. Trimming took 1 base from V and 4 from J, leaving 3 bases between them. Looked up from germline, CDR1 is KGHSH and CDR2 is LQKENI. The CDR3 is CASSPLADTQYF. The CDR3, as DNA: TGTGCCAGCTCACCACTAGCAGATACGCAGTATTTT.

The chain has TRBV5-5 and TRBJ1-4; D unresolved. The CDR3 length is 14 residues. Trimming removed 3 bases from V and 0 bases from J, with 6 bases in between. Looked up from germline, CDR1 is SGHKS and CDR2 is YYEKEE (reference sequence). CDR3 residues: CASSYGPTNEKLFF. The CDR3 nucleotides read TGTGCCAGCAGCTACGGTCCAACTAATGAAAAACTGTTTTTT.

V is TRBV5-6 and J is TRBJ2-7; D perhaps matches TRBD1 (6 bases). With 0 bases removed from V and 2 bases from J, the gap between germline ends came to 12 bases. The CDR3 spans 15 residues. Germline loops: CDR1 SGHDT, CDR2 YYEEEE. CDR3 in DNA: TGTGCCAGCAGCTTGGATGGCAGGACAGCCTACGAGCAGTACGTC. Protein: CASSLDGRTAYEQYV.

The V and J genes are TRBV19 and TRBJ1-5; TRBD1 aligns across 7 bases. After removal of 7 bases from V and 3 bases from J, the junction contained 12 bases not matched to a gene. This CDR3 contains 16 residues. Looked up from germline, CDR1 is LNHDA and CDR2 is SQIVND (reference sequence). CDR3 DNA: TGTGCCAGTACGACCCCGCGCGGGACAGTCAATCAGCCCCAGCATTTT. This sequence encodes CASTTPRGTVNQPQHF.